Below are 24 T cell receptor beta chains sequenced from a single sample in a study of cytomegalovirus exposure and HLA in healthy donors. Sequencing was performed with immunoSEQ multiplex PCR; in TCRdb, only in-frame clones are kept and a portion is missing. The data contain some 140,000 clones, about 82% of them singletons. Sequencing used PBMCs. These receptors were taken from a human donor in good health.

The chain is built from TRBV28 and TRBJ2-1, with 11 bases identical to TRBD2. Unmatched junction bases numbered 4, after V lost 4 bases and J lost 5 bases. The CDR3 covers 15 residues. Germline values: CDR1 MDHEN, CDR2 SYDVKM. In DNA, the CDR3 is TGTGCCAGCAGTTCGGGACTAGCGGACCACAATGAGCAGTTCTTC. Its protein is CASSSGLADHNEQFF.

Only one count was recorded for this clone. The chain joins TRBV4-1 to TRBJ2-2; 9 bases map to TRBD1. The CDR3 sequence is 17 residues long. CDR1 is MGHRA and CDR2 is YSYEKL in the germline V gene. J gave up 6 bases and V 7 bases, and 15 bases lay outside the gene matches. CDR3 sequence: CASKDPLGQGLAGELFF. For the CDR3, the DNA is TGCGCCAGCAAAGACCCGTTAGGACAGGGGCTCGCCGGGGAGCTGTTTTTT.

The chain carries TRBV5-6 and TRBJ1-1; a weak D match, TRBD1 (6 bases). V was shortened by 5 bases and J by 5 bases, with 28 bases between the two germline ends. Germline V gene lookup returns CDR1 SGHDT and CDR2 YYEEEE. The CDR3 is made up of 18 amino acids. The CDR3 protein is CASSPSSRQARRGTEAFF. DNA of the CDR3: TGTGCCAGCAGTCCCAGTTCCCGACAGGCGCGTCGGGGTACTGAAGCTTTCTTT.

This clone was seen once. The chain recombines TRBV5-4 with TRBJ2-1, with 8 bases identical to TRBD2. Trimming at V came to 2 bases and at J to 0 bases, leaving 4 bases not matched to a gene. Germline V gene data show CDR1 as SGHNT and CDR2 as YYREEE (reference sequence). This CDR3 is 16 amino acids long. DNA for the CDR3: TGTGCCAGCAGCTTCGAGCGGGGGAGCTCCTACAATGAGCAGTTCTTC. Residues: CASSFERGSSYNEQFF.

The chain is built from TRBV28 and TRBJ1-4; possible D gene TRBD1, 5 bases. CDR1 is MDHEN and CDR2 is SYDVKM in the germline V gene. The CDR3 consists of 15 residues. Trimming took 5 bases from V and 8 from J, leaving 18 bases between them. CDR3 residues: CASSGQEGLFEKLFF. As DNA, the CDR3 is TGTGCCAGCAGTGGGCAGGAGGGGTTGTTCGAAAAACTGTTTTTT.

The V and J genes are TRBV11-2 and TRBJ2-7, with D possibly being TRBD1 (6 bases). The CDR3 runs to 15 residues. Deletions cut 5 bases from V and 1 base from J, with 15 bases between. The germline gives CDR1 SGHAT, CDR2 FQNNGV. DNA for the CDR3: TGTGCCAGCAGCACCCTCGCCGACAGGTCCTACGAGCAGTACTTC. Translating gives CASSTLADRSYEQYF.

This chain links TRBV2 with TRBJ2-5, with 7 bases fitting TRBD2. Per germline, CDR1 SNHLY and CDR2 FYNNEI. Unmatched junction bases numbered 8, after V lost 5 bases and J lost 5 bases. CDR3 size: 14 residues. This CDR3 reads CASSQGLVSETQYF. In nucleotides, the CDR3 is TGTGCCAGCAGTCAAGGACTAGTATCGGAGACCCAGTACTTC.

The J gene is TRBJ2-5, the V gene TRBV5-1; a weak D match, TRBD2 (5 bases). Germline assignment: CDR1 SGHRS and CDR2 YFSETQ. Trimming removed 3 bases from V and 0 bases from J, with 9 bases in between. This CDR3 has 14 amino acids. CDR3 sequence: CASSSGLNQETQYF. The CDR3 DNA reads as TGCGCCAGCAGCTCCGGACTGAACCAAGAGACCCAGTACTTC.

The chain employs TRBV27 and TRBJ2-5, with 11 positions matching TRBD1. Germline lookup yields CDR1 MNHEY and CDR2 SMNVEV (reference sequence). The CDR3 runs 15 residues. The V segment lost 5 bases and the J segment 5 bases; nucleotides outside the gene matches: 7. CDR3 bases: TGTGCCAGCAGTACTCGGACAGGGGGCGGTGAGACCCAGTACTTC. It yields the protein CASSTRTGGGETQYF.

V gene TRBV5-1 combines with J gene TRBJ1-2; the D gene is possibly TRBD1 (5 bases). The CDR3 has 15 amino acids. V lost 2 bases, J lost 7 bases, and 18 bases lay in between. The germline CDR1 and CDR2 sequences are SGHRS and YFSETQ. CDR3 DNA sequence: TGCGCCAGCAGCTTTGGTTGGGGCGCGACGGTTGGCTACACCTTC. Its protein is CASSFGWGATVGYTF.

This clone was seen just once. The chain links TRBV5-1 to TRBJ2-1; D call uncertain. Trimming cost V 3 bases and J 0 bases, with 16 bases left between them. Germline CDR1 and CDR2: SGHRS and YFSETQ. The CDR3 runs to 17 residues. Written as DNA, the CDR3 is TGCGCCAGCAGCTCCACCATCGGTAGGAGCTCCTACAATGAGCAGTTCTTC. Translation gives CASSSTIGRSSYNEQFF.

The genes are TRBV2 and TRBJ1-2; D may be TRBD1 (6 bases). This CDR3 contains 14 residues. Per the germline V gene, CDR1 is SNHLY and CDR2 is FYNNEI. Between the trimmed V and J ends, which lost 6 bases and 5 bases, there was a span of 16 bases. CDR3 region: CASRERLTGYGYTF. CDR3 nucleotide sequence: TGTGCCAGCAGAGAACGATTAACAGGGTATGGCTACACCTTC.

In its sample, this clone was seen once. V gene TRBV7-9 combines with J gene TRBJ2-5; 13 bases match TRBD2. V gave up 5 bases and J gave up 2 bases; unmatched junction bases: 8. Germline V gene sequence: CDR1 SEHNR, CDR2 FQNEAQ (reference sequence). The CDR3 covers 17 residues. For the CDR3, the DNA is TGTGCCAGCAGCCCTCGGACTAGCGGGAGACTACAAGAGACCCAGTACTTC. This translates into CASSPRTSGRLQETQYF. The whole variable domain, filled in from reference TRBV7-9 and TRBJ2-5, reads DTGVSQNPRHKITKRGQNVTFRCDPISEHNRLYWYRQTLGQGPEFLTYFQNEAQLEKSRLLSDRFSAERPKGSFSTLEIQRTEQGDSAMYLCASSPRTSGRLQETQYFGPGTRLLVL.

This clone has just a few counts. The chain is built from TRBV19 and TRBJ1-5; D gene ambiguous. This CDR3 region has 13 residues. V shed 2 bases and J shed 7 bases, with 9 bases lying between them. Germline lookup yields CDR1 LNHDA and CDR2 SQIVND (reference sequence). CDR3 DNA: TGTGCCAGTAGTATATCCGGGGAACAGCCCCAGCATTTT. Protein product: CASSISGEQPQHF.

This sequence joins TRBV9 and TRBJ2-5, with D possibly TRBD2 on 5 matching bases. The V gene lost 1 base and the J gene lost 4 bases, with 8 bases spanning the gap. The CDR3 runs to 13 residues. CDR1 and CDR2 (germline): SGDLS, YYNGEE. DNA for the CDR3: TGTGCCAGCAGCGTATCGGGGTCAGAGACCCAGTACTTC. Amino acid sequence: CASSVSGSETQYF. The full variable domain, completed using reference TRBV9 and TRBJ2-5, is DSGVTQTPKHLITATGQRVTLRCSPRSGDLSVYWYQQSLDQGLQFLIQYYNGEERAKGNILERFSAQQFPDLHSELNLSSLELGDSALYFCASSVSGSETQYFGPGTRLLVL.

The rearrangement links TRBV7-2 to TRBJ1-1, with 11 bases that match TRBD1. V was clipped by 5 bases and J by 5 bases; unmatched bases: 7. The CDR3 contains 15 residues. CDR1 SGHTA and CDR2 FQGNSA come from the germline V gene. The CDR3 reads CASSPPGTGGTEAFF. The CDR3 nucleotides are TGTGCCAGCAGCCCTCCCGGGACAGGGGGTACTGAAGCTTTCTTT.

This clone showed up just once. This chain links TRBV6-5 with TRBJ2-2; 10 bases fit TRBD1. This CDR3 is built from 15 residues. With V trimmed by 6 bases and J by 3 bases, 4 bases remained unmatched. CDR1 and CDR2 from the germline V gene are MNHEY and SVGAGI. As DNA, the CDR3 is TGTGCCAGCAGAGACAGGGGGCTTCACACCGGGGAGCTGTTTTTT. Translation: CASRDRGLHTGELFF.

The gene calls are TRBV28 and TRBJ1-4, with D tentatively TRBD1 (5 bases). CDR3 length: 15 residues. Germline CDR1 and CDR2: MDHEN and SYDVKM. The ends were cut back, 2 bases at V and 6 bases at J, with 13 bases in the middle. The chain's CDR3 is CASSLPVDTYEKLFF. The CDR3 region has the DNA TGTGCCAGCAGTTTACCCGTGGACACCTATGAAAAACTGTTTTTT.

This chain links TRBV6-5 with TRBJ1-2; D ambiguous. Germline CDR1 MNHEY, CDR2 SVGAGI. With 0 bases removed from V and 3 bases from J, the gap between germline ends came to 8 bases. This CDR3 has 14 amino acids. CDR3 protein: CASSYSAGDYGYTF. The CDR3 DNA sequence: TGTGCCAGCAGTTACTCTGCGGGAGACTATGGCTACACCTTC.

V usage is TRBV15 and J usage is TRBJ2-5; TRBD2 matches at 11 bases. Trimming removed 5 bases from V and 3 bases from J; junction bases left unmatched: 17. CDR1 and CDR2 (germline): LNHNV, YYDKDF (reference sequence). The CDR3 loop spans 19 amino acids. The CDR3 is CATSPRGLAGGGTKETQYF. The DNA of the CDR3 is TGTGCCACCAGCCCCCGGGGGCTAGCGGGGGGCGGAACCAAAGAGACCCAGTACTTC.

The rearrangement uses TRBV30 and TRBJ1-6, with D tentatively TRBD1 (6 bases). The CDR3 spans 20 residues. Germline values: CDR1 GTSNPN, CDR2 SVGIG (reference sequence). Deletions cut 1 base from V and 8 bases from J, with 30 bases between. CDR3 nucleotides: TGTGCCTGGAGTGGGGGCACAGGGTATGTGTTTTTCGGGAAGCATTCACCCCTCCACTTT. It translates to CAWSGGTGYVFFGKHSPLHF.

V is TRBV19 and J is TRBJ1-5, with D uncertain. The CDR3 sequence is 15 residues long. The V gene lost 6 bases and the J gene lost 0 bases, with 12 bases spanning the gap. Germline CDR1 reads LNHDA; CDR2 reads SQIVND (reference sequence). The CDR3 loop reads CASRSPGYSNQPQHF. Here the CDR3 DNA reads TGTGCCAGTAGATCCCCCGGGTATAGCAATCAGCCCCAGCATTTT.

In its sample, this clone was seen once. The V gene is TRBV6-6, the J gene TRBJ2-2; 11 nucleotides match TRBD1. The CDR3 contains 15 residues. Unmatched junction bases numbered 2, after V lost 6 bases and J lost 2 bases. Germline lookup yields CDR1 MNHNY and CDR2 SVGAGI (reference sequence). This CDR3 is CASSRTGGNTGELFF. The CDR3 DNA reads TGTGCCAGCAGCAGGACAGGGGGCAACACCGGGGAGCTGTTTTTT.

The chain combines TRBV29-1 with TRBJ2-3; 7 bases line up with TRBD1. The CDR3 loop spans 14 amino acids. The V gene end was trimmed by 7 bases and the J gene end by 6 bases; junction bases not matched to a gene: 13. CDR1 is SQVTM and CDR2 is ANQGSEA in the germline V gene. As DNA, the CDR3 is TGCAGCGCTTTCCCGGGACAGCTCACGGATACGCAGTATTTT. This gives the protein CSAFPGQLTDTQYF.